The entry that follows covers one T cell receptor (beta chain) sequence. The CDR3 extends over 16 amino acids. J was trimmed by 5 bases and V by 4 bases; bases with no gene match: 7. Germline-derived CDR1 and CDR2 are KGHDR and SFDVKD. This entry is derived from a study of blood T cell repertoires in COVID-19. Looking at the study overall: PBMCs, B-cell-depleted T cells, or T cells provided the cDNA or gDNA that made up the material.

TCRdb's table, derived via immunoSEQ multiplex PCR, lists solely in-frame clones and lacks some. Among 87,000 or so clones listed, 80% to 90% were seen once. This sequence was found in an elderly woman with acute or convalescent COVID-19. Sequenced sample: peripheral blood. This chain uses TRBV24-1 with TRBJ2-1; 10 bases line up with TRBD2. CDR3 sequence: CATSDPAGGPNNEQFF. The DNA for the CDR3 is TGTGCCACCAGTGACCCAGCGGGAGGGCCGAACAATGAGCAGTTCTTC.